This section outlines one TCR beta chain sequence together with its context. Its antigen remains undetermined. No qualities accompany the bases; no much larger clone lies one base away. Including the terminal cysteine and phenylalanine, the CDR3 comprises 14 residues. The kept DNA is CDR3 alone, 42 bases in frame from the first base. Deletion took 7 bases off V and 0 bases off J, with a span of 13 bases between the germline ends. CDR1 GTSNPN and CDR2 SVGIG were looked up in the germline V gene (reference sequence). CD8 naive samples consisted of CD45RO-negative cells that were positively selected for CCR7, yielding a CD45RA+CCR7+ population without TemRA cells. The donors were healthy, HIV-negative adults who had no recently reported acute infections or vaccinations. Only Caucasian adults living in Nashville, Tennessee, USA were represented among the donors. Blood was collected by leukapheresis, and PBMCs were isolated by Ficoll-Histopaque density gradient centrifugation and then cryopreserved in liquid nitrogen vapor phase. Analytical flow cytometry was used to check the purity and quantity of every magnetically sorted T cell population. Genomic DNA was isolated from each sorted fraction and quantified by UV absorbance on a Nanodrop 2000c.

This specimen comes from a study of shared clonotypes between healthy human individuals (dated by TCRdb to between 2020 and 2021). Some background on the complete study: A few men and two women, aged 18 to 49 years, made up the cohort. For each donor, CD4 naive and CD4 memory were each given three plates, CD8 naive was given two plates, and CD8 memory was given one plate. To increase sequencing depth and limit assay-specific biases, different laboratories used diverse techniques to prepare libraries and sequence TCR repertoires. Between about 0.85 and 9.5 billion PBMCs per donor were obtained by leukapheresis. Blood TCR repertoires of four to six healthy adults were deeply sequenced to estimate repertoire size and the extent of clonotype sharing between individuals. Findings and caveats that apply to the study as a whole: Compared with non-shared clonotypes, clonotypes shared by all four sorted-subset donors had higher generation probabilities. Naive subsets generally had larger estimated clonotype richness than memory subsets did. Rarefaction of sorted-subset datasets indicated incomplete sequencing despite the large sequencing depth. Sampling was restricted to blood, and TCR repertoires in tissue are likely to differ from TCR repertoires in blood. Pairwise subsampling indicated that sequencing depth was expected to affect the degree of clonotype sharing among donors. When a few donors were compared, the shared fraction of clonotypes was around 5% for naive CD4, roughly 3.3% for naive CD8, 2% to 2.5% for memory CD4, and roughly 0.4% for memory CD8. Because the study included a small number of donors, the genetic and exposure-history diversity represented was limited.

Using the deep immunoSEQ assay, TCR CDR3 regions were amplified from genomic DNA by multiplex PCR. Genomic DNA extracted from each cell subset was distributed evenly over all wells of several immunoSEQ 96-well plates, and each plate served as one replicate. Each replicate PCR for sorted subsets received about 0.2 ug genomic DNA, equal to roughly 29,000 T cell genomes. The purified libraries were quantified using a Qubit 3.0 fluorometer, sized with a Bioanalyzer 2100, and then quantified again using the KAPA Library Quantification kit. Every immunoSEQ 96-well plate was sequenced on a dedicated single-read 150-cycle Illumina NextSeq 550 flow cell. As for the original processing: Because the immunoSEQ output held only junctional sequences and lacked quality scores, the filtering could not match the filtering applied to full-length reads. Sequences were annotated with PyIR, a Python wrapper for IgBLAST v1.9, using IMGT germline references to assign V/J genes and CDR3. Any read was removed if the V/J assignment was weak (E-value above 1e-6), the CDR3 was missing, or the read contained stop codons, out-of-frame junctions, or ambiguous translated residues. A V3J clonotype was defined by an identical inferred V gene, J gene, and CDR3 amino acid sequence. The percentage overlap between two repertoires was calculated by dividing the number of shared unique clonotypes by the size of the smaller repertoire. RTK rarefaction, the Chao1 estimator, and Recon v2.1 estimates of unobserved clonotypes were used to assess repertoire richness. For all TCRbeta clonotypes obtained by the gDNA method from a few donors, generation probabilities were computed with OLGA. Drawn from immuneACCESS, this table holds only the in-frame rearrangements with V and J called that TCRdb kept. Clones are partly lost; checked studies trace under half to an unresolved V gene and leave the rest unexplained. V, J and clone size reflect that table, while D and trimming were determined from the DNA. Recorded for this sample are over 2,000,000 clones; around 93% of them occurred a single time. The top ten clones comprise around 1.7% of the sample.

This TCR was recovered from a man between 18 and 29 years old in good health. Some clones in this sample may be carry-over from other donors' samples. The V and J segments used are TRBV30 and TRBJ2-1; no D gene call is confident. What was sequenced was naive CD8+ T cells from PBMCs. Per the publication, the cell subset or site label means: CD45RA+CCR7+. The CDR3 protein sequence reads: CAYWSGYSYNEQFF. In nucleotide form, the sequence is TGTGCCTACTGGTCCGGGTACTCCTACAATGAGCAGTTCTTC.